This entry lists 28 T cell receptor beta chains sequenced from one sample in a study of cytomegalovirus exposure and HLA in healthy donors. This PCR relied on a set of 60 Vbeta primers and 13 Jbeta primers. Data came from immunoSEQ multiplex PCR; TCRdb stores just in-frame clones and leaves some out. This repertoire includes tens of thousands of clones. The sample comprised PBMCs. The receptors derive from a man aged 50 to 59 in good health and CMV-seropositive.

The chain couples TRBV5-5 to TRBJ2-7; 7 bases agree with TRBD2. Per the germline V gene, CDR1 is SGHKS and CDR2 is YYEKEE (reference sequence). With 4 bases clipped from V and 1 base from J, the junction kept 2 bases outside the gene matches. The CDR3 totals 13 residues. In DNA, the CDR3 is TGTGCCAGCAGCCGGGGGGATTCCTACGAGCAGTACGTC. Protein product: CASSRGDSYEQYV.

This sequence joins TRBV7-8 and TRBJ2-5, with TRBD2 identical over 10 bases. Germline CDR1 and CDR2: SGHVS and FQNEAQ. This CDR3 is built from 15 residues. V shed 6 bases and J 4 bases; nucleotides not matched to a gene: 8. The CDR3 region is CASSSSGSFPETQYF. DNA for the CDR3: TGTGCCAGCAGTTCTAGCGGGAGCTTCCCAGAGACCCAGTACTTC.

The chain employs TRBV15 and TRBJ2-7; 9 bases are a match to TRBD2. The CDR3 length is 17 residues. Per the germline V gene, CDR1 is LNHNV and CDR2 is YYDKDF (reference sequence). The J segment lost 0 bases and the V segment lost 0 bases, leaving 6 bases of the junction unmatched. The CDR3 region has the DNA TGTGCCACCAGCAGAGAGGCTAGCGGGATCCCCTCCTACGAGCAGTACTTC. Protein product: CATSREASGIPSYEQYF.

The rearrangement links TRBV4-3 to TRBJ1-5; D is unresolved. This CDR3 region has 15 residues. With 3 bases removed from V and 4 bases from J, the gap between germline ends came to 13 bases. Germline loops: CDR1 LGHNA, CDR2 YSLEER. The CDR3 reads CASSQSTGWNQPQHF. CDR3 nucleotides: TGCGCCAGCAGCCAGTCGACGGGATGGAATCAGCCCCAGCATTTT.

The chain links TRBV7-2 to TRBJ2-3, with 8 bases lining up with TRBD2. The CDR3 consists of 15 residues. Unmatched junction bases numbered 8, after V lost 6 bases and J lost 3 bases. In germline, CDR1 is SGHTA, CDR2 FQGNSA. CDR3 bases: TGTGCCAGCAGGGGCCCCGGGACTAGTACAGATACGCAGTATTTT. Translation: CASRGPGTSTDTQYF.

V usage is TRBV5-5 and J usage is TRBJ2-7; tentatively, D is TRBD2 (6 bases). The V end was cut by 0 bases, the J end by 7 bases, with 11 bases between. Germline V lookup: CDR1 SGHKS, CDR2 YYEKEE (reference sequence). This CDR3 is 13 amino acids long. The CDR3 sequence: CASSLVHAGEQYF. The CDR3 coding sequence is TGTGCCAGCAGCTTGGTTCACGCGGGGGAGCAGTACTTC. Combining the CDR3 with reference TRBV5-5 and TRBJ2-7 gives the whole variable domain DAGVTQSPTHLIKTRGQQVTLRCSPISGHKSVSWYQQVLGQGPQFIFQYYEKEERGRGNFPDRFSARQFPNYSSELNVNALLLGDSALYLCASSLVHAGEQYFGPGTRLTVT.

The genes are TRBV7-2 and TRBJ2-7; 8 nucleotides match TRBD2. The V and J ends lost 5 bases and 3 bases, in that order; junction bases with no gene match: 12. Germline CDR1 reads SGHTA; CDR2 reads FQGNSA. This CDR3 is 16 amino acids long. CDR3 sequence: CASSPQWTSRGYEQYF. The DNA for the CDR3 is TGTGCCAGCAGCCCCCAATGGACTAGCAGGGGCTACGAGCAGTACTTC. Variable domain in full (rest from reference TRBV7-2 and TRBJ2-7): GAGVSQSPSNKVTEKGKDVELRCDPISGHTALYWYRQSLGQGLEFLIYFQGNSAPDKSGLPSDRFSAERTGGSVSTLTIQRTQQEDSAVYLCASSPQWTSRGYEQYFGPGTRLTVT.

V and J are TRBV6-5 and TRBJ2-3; no firm D call. The V gene lost 7 bases and the J gene lost 0 bases, with 11 bases spanning the gap. The CDR3 is 14 amino acids. In germline, CDR1 is MNHEY, CDR2 SVGAGI. CDR3 coding DNA: TGTGCCAGCACCTCGGGTGTTAGCACAGATACGCAGTATTTT. It is translated as CASTSGVSTDTQYF.

The V and J genes are TRBV11-3 and TRBJ1-1; the match to TRBD1 covers 7 bases. V shed 6 bases and J 6 bases; nucleotides not matched to a gene: 10. The CDR3 loop spans 14 amino acids. The germline V gene encodes CDR1 SGHNT and CDR2 YENEEA. The chain's CDR3 is CASSSPDRAPEAFF. DNA for the CDR3: TGTGCCAGCAGTTCCCCCGACAGGGCCCCTGAAGCTTTCTTT.

The chain recombines TRBV5-1 with TRBJ2-2; D unresolved. Trimming shortened V by 4 bases and J by 1 base, and 17 bases separated the two germline ends. The CDR3 length is 17 residues. Looked up from germline, CDR1 is SGHRS and CDR2 is YFSETQ. CDR3: CASSQDNSLWNTGELFF. In nucleotides, the CDR3 is TGCGCCAGCAGCCAAGACAATTCCTTATGGAACACCGGGGAGCTGTTTTTT.

The rearrangement links TRBV6-5 to TRBJ1-1; D perhaps matches TRBD1 (5 bases). Deletions cut 10 bases from V and 3 bases from J, with 12 bases between. This CDR3 region has 12 residues. Germline CDR1 is MNHEY and CDR2 is SVGAGI. The CDR3 DNA sequence: TGTGCCACCAGGGACGGGGACACTGAAGCTTTCTTT. This codes for CATRDGDTEAFF.

This chain connects TRBV30 to TRBJ1-5, with 7 bases aligning to TRBD1. This CDR3 contains 13 residues. The ends lost 5 bases at V and 3 bases at J; junction bases unmatched: 4. From germline, CDR1 is GTSNPN and CDR2 SVGIG (reference sequence). CDR3 nucleotides: TGTGCCTGGGGCGACAGGGACAATCAGCCCCAGCATTTT. This gives the protein CAWGDRDNQPQHF. The full variable domain, completed using reference TRBV30 and TRBJ1-5, is SQTIHQWPATLVQPVGSPLSLECTVEGTSNPNLYWYRQAAGRGLQLLFYSVGIGQISSEVPQNLSASRPQDRQFILSSKKLLLSDSGFYLCAWGDRDNQPQHFGDGTRLSIL.

The chain employs TRBV5-6 and TRBJ2-7; D is unresolved. The CDR3 is 13 residues long. Germline V CDR1 and CDR2: SGHDT, YYEEEE. V was shortened by 0 bases and J by 3 bases, with 7 bases between the two germline ends. CDR3 DNA: TGTGCCAGCAGCTTGGTGGACGACTACGAGCAGTACGTC. It codes for CASSLVDDYEQYV.

The chain employs TRBV18 and TRBJ1-4; 9 nucleotides match TRBD1. Trimming took 2 bases from V and 0 from J; bases not matched to a gene: 7. CDR1 and CDR2 from the germline V gene are KGHSH and LQKENI. This CDR3 comprises 18 residues. The CDR3 loop reads CASSPRGQGPTTNEKLFF. CDR3 coding DNA: TGTGCCAGCTCACCAAGGGGACAGGGCCCTACAACTAATGAAAAACTGTTTTTT.

The chain couples TRBV18 to TRBJ2-7; a possible D gene is TRBD1 (5 bases). V shed 3 bases and J shed 4 bases, with 10 bases lying between them. Germline-derived CDR1 and CDR2 are KGHSH and LQKENI. The CDR3 length is 13 residues. CDR3 bases: TGTGCCAGCTCACCTTCACAGGAATACGAGCAGTACGTC. It specifies CASSPSQEYEQYV.

In nucleotides, the CDR3 is TGCGCCAGCAGCCTGGAGGGACTAGCGGGATATAATGAGCAGTTCTTC. This gives the protein CASSLEGLAGYNEQFF. This chain connects TRBV5-1 to TRBJ2-1; 13 bases agree with TRBD2. V lost 4 bases to trimming and J lost 7 bases; unmatched junction nucleotides: 8. Germline-derived CDR1 and CDR2 are SGHRS and YFSETQ. CDR3 length: 16 residues.

The gene calls are TRBV19 and TRBJ1-2; TRBD1 is a possible D gene (6 bases). The germline V and J ends were trimmed by 3 bases and 4 bases, with 9 bases remaining between them. Germline lookup yields CDR1 LNHDA and CDR2 SQIVND (reference sequence). This CDR3 is 13 amino acids long. CDR3 sequence: CASSIEGVYGYTF. The CDR3 DNA follows: TGTGCCAGTAGTATTGAGGGGGTCTATGGCTACACCTTC.

The chain links TRBV11-3 to TRBJ1-1, with a possible D match to TRBD1 (5 bases). V was trimmed by 5 bases and J by 13 bases, leaving 17 bases between them. From germline, CDR1 is SGHNT and CDR2 YENEEA. The CDR3 covers 12 residues. In DNA form, the CDR3 reads TGTGCCAGCAGCCTTGACAGAATGGGTGTTTTCTTT. This translates into CASSLDRMGVFF.

V usage is TRBV7-9 and J usage is TRBJ1-4, with a possible D match to TRBD1 (6 bases). CDR3 length equals 14 residues. Germline V gives CDR1 SEHNR, CDR2 FQNEAQ (reference sequence). Between the trimmed V and J ends, which lost 6 bases and 4 bases, there was a span of 12 bases. CDR3 loop: CASSYGQNNEKLFF. DNA for the CDR3: TGTGCCAGCAGTTATGGACAGAATAATGAAAAACTGTTTTTT.

The V gene is TRBV19, the J gene TRBJ2-4, with 7 positions matching TRBD1. The junction had 5 bases not matched to a gene; V was cut back by 3 bases and J by 6 bases. CDR3 length: 14 amino acids. Germline CDR1 is LNHDA and CDR2 is SQIVND (reference sequence). The CDR3 reads CASSMVGTVNIQYF. The CDR3 DNA follows: TGTGCCAGTAGTATGGTTGGGACAGTAAACATTCAGTACTTC.

The chain carries TRBV4-2 and TRBJ2-5; D remains unclear. In germline, CDR1 is LGHNA, CDR2 YNFKEQ. Trimming took off 5 bases at V and 5 bases at J, with 6 bases between the two ends. The CDR3 extends over 11 amino acids. CDR3 nucleotide sequence: TGTGCCAGCAGCTCGAGGGAGACCCAGTACTTC. This codes for CASSSRETQYF.

The genes are TRBV4-3 and TRBJ1-3; 8 bases map to TRBD1. The CDR3 is 17 amino acids. V was pared by 3 bases and J by 2 bases, with 9 bases of the junction left unmatched. Germline V gene lookup returns CDR1 LGHNA and CDR2 YSLEER. The CDR3 reads CASSHGQGGITGNTIYF. CDR3 nucleotides: TGCGCCAGCAGCCACGGACAGGGCGGCATCACTGGAAACACCATATATTTT.

J is TRBJ1-2 and V is TRBV19, with a possible D match to TRBD1 (5 bases). Trimming pared 3 bases from V and 4 bases from J, leaving 12 bases between. Germline V CDR1 and CDR2: LNHDA, SQIVND (reference sequence). The CDR3 runs to 14 residues. The CDR3 here is CASSIGGAGYGYTF. DNA for the CDR3: TGTGCCAGTAGTATCGGAGGGGCTGGCTATGGCTACACCTTC.

The gene calls are TRBV13 and TRBJ1-1; 10 positions match TRBD1. This CDR3 spans 16 amino acids. The germline V gene has CDR1 PRHDT and CDR2 FYEKMQ (reference sequence). Unmatched junction bases numbered 9, after V lost 3 bases and J lost 5 bases. CDR3 coding DNA: TGTGCCAGCAGCTTCCGGGGACAGGGGAGGAGGACTGAAGCTTTCTTT. The encoded protein is CASSFRGQGRRTEAFF.

The gene calls are TRBV18 and TRBJ2-7; unclear D gene. The CDR3 is made up of 11 amino acids. CDR1 KGHSH and CDR2 LQKENI come from the germline V gene. Trimming shortened V by 5 bases and J by 6 bases, and 8 bases separated the two germline ends. The CDR3 nucleotides are TGTGCCAGCTCAGACTCCCTCGAGCAGTACTTC. It encodes CASSDSLEQYF.

The chain carries TRBV11-3 and TRBJ2-7, with D perhaps TRBD2 (6 bases). Germline V gene sequence: CDR1 SGHNT, CDR2 YENEEA. This CDR3 is 13 amino acids long. V dropped 6 bases and J dropped 7 bases, with 16 bases sitting between them. The CDR3 sequence: CASSSGGDLEQYV. CDR3 DNA: TGTGCCAGCAGTTCGGGCGGGGACTTAGAGCAGTACGTC.

The chain links TRBV25-1 to TRBJ1-4; 9 bases agree with TRBD1. CDR3 length equals 14 residues. Germline-derived CDR1 and CDR2 are MGHDK and SYGVNS. Trimming at V came to 5 bases and at J to 6 bases, leaving 4 bases not matched to a gene. As DNA, the CDR3 is TGTGCCAGCAGTTGGACAGGGGACCATGAAAAACTGTTTTTT. Its protein product is CASSWTGDHEKLFF.

The chain carries TRBV11-2 and TRBJ1-1; D uncertain. In germline, CDR1 is SGHAT, CDR2 FQNNGV. Trimming took 3 bases from V and 1 from J, leaving 6 bases between them. This CDR3 has 13 residues. This chain's CDR3 is CASSFAGNTEAFF. The CDR3 nucleotides are TGTGCCAGCAGCTTCGCAGGGAACACTGAAGCTTTCTTT.